These T cell receptor beta chains were read from a single sample in a study of blood T cells in healthy people across ages. MiXCR, applied by TCRdb to the 5' RACE reads, yields one record per CDR3 protein. The sample carries fewer than 900,000 distinct CDR3 sequences, roughly 50% recorded once. Sequenced material: blood. These receptors originate from a woman in her fifties or sixties in good health. Each CDR3 is given with its conserved first and last residue. A D gene is named only where the DNA matches it firmly. A clone size is listed for some rows: how often the clone was seen (once, few, many), or a class if it is expanded.

d_gene | j_gene | v_gene | abundance | CDR3aa | CDR3nt
- | TRBJ1-1 | TRBV7-2 | - | CASSLDYGGNTEAFF | TGTGCCAGCAGCTTAGACTATGGGGGAAACACTGAAGCTTTCTTT
TRBD2 | TRBJ2-1 | TRBV7-2 | few | CASSLATSGRYNEQFF | TGTGCCAGCAGCTTAGCCACTAGCGGAAGATACAATGAGCAGTTCTTC
- | TRBJ2-1 | TRBV27 | many | CASSLNLNEQFF | TGTGCCAGCAGTTTAAACCTTAATGAGCAGTTCTTC
TRBD2 | TRBJ2-7 | TRBV18 | - | CASSPLLAGASNEQYF | TGCGCCAGCTCACCTCTACTAGCGGGAGCATCAAACGAGCAGTACTTC
- | TRBJ2-3 | TRBV4-3 | many | CASSQDWGQSRDTQYF | TGCGCCAGCAGCCAAGATTGGGGACAATCTCGAGATACGCAGTATTTT
- | TRBJ1-1 | TRBV25-1 | - | CASTPAGATEAFF | TGTGCCAGCACCCCTGCAGGGGCGACTGAAGCTTTCTTT
- | TRBJ2-1 | TRBV10-3 | few | CAISESEFGKDYNEQFF | TGTGCCATCAGTGAGTCGGAGTTCGGGAAGGACTACAATGAGCAGTTCTTC
- | TRBJ2-1 | TRBV5-1 | - | CACSLSNSYNEQFF | TGCGCCTGCAGCTTATCCAACTCCTACAATGAGCAGTTCTTC
- | TRBJ2-3 | TRBV20-1 | - | CSAYGDKGRSTDTQYF | TGCAGTGCTTATGGGGACAAAGGCAGGAGCACAGATACGCAGTATTTT
- | TRBJ2-1 | TRBV6-4 | few | CASSEGAFKGGEQFF | TGTGCCAGCAGCGAAGGGGCCTTTAAGGGGGGTGAGCAGTTCTTC